This is a list of T cell receptor beta chains from one sample in a study of regulatory T cells in long-lasting Graves disease. A single record per CDR3 protein comes from TCRdb applying MiXCR to the multiplex PCR reads. The data contain 300,000 to 350,000 distinct CDR3 sequences, around 20% of them seen just once; the ten biggest clones take up roughly 29%. Material: peripheral blood mononuclear cells (PBMCs), obtained when the disease was refractory, from a patient treated with antithyroid drugs. All receptors come from a female donor with Graves disease. Each CDR3 is given with its conserved first and last residue. The D gene is left open where the match is weak. Clone size appears in some rows only: once, few, many, or a class for an expanded clone.

>NA|many|TRBJ1-5|TRBV7-9
TGTGCCAGCAGCTTATCAGGGGACCATCAGCCCCAGCATTTT
CASSLSGDHQPQHF
>NA|many|TRBJ1-1|TRBV11-2
TGTGCCAGCAGGATTTGGGGGCGGGGACGGGAGAACACTGAAGCTTTCTTT
CASRIWGRGRENTEAFF
>NA|many|TRBJ1-5|TRBV7-9
TGTGCCAGCAGCAGGGCCACGGATCAGCCCCAGCATTTT
CASSRATDQPQHF
>TRBD1|many|TRBJ2-4|TRBV6-1
TGTGCCAGCACCCTTCGGTTGGACAGGCAAGCCAAAAACATTCAGTACTTC
CASTLRLDRQAKNIQYF
>NA|many|TRBJ1-1|TRBV11-3
TGTGCCAGCAGCTTTGGACTGAACACTGAAGCTTTCTTT
CASSFGLNTEAFF
>NA|many|TRBJ2-3|TRBV28
TGTGCCAGCAAAGCCCTAACTAATACGCAGTATTTT
CASKALTNTQYF
>TRBD1|many|TRBJ1-1|TRBV24-1
TGTGCCACCGAAGGACAGGGGAGCACTGAAGCTTTCTTT
CATEGQGSTEAFF
>NA|many|TRBJ1-6|TRBV6-1
TGTGCCAGCGTCCCGGGGCTTCATTCACCCCTCCACTTT
CASVPGLHSPLHF
>NA|NA|TRBJ2-2|TRBV7-2
TGTGCCTGCAGCTTAGTTAACACCGGGGAGCTGTTTTTT
CACSLVNTGELFF
>TRBD2|many|TRBJ2-7|TRBV7-8
TGTGCCAGCAGCCAGCGGACTAGAACCTACGAGCAGTACTTC
CASSQRTRTYEQYF
>TRBD1|many|TRBJ2-4|TRBV11-2
TGTGCCAGCAGACTTGGACAGGGCAGCATTCAGTACTTC
CASRLGQGSIQYF
>NA|NA|TRBJ2-3|TRBV29-1
TGCACCGCGCGGGTTTTCACAGATACGCAGTATTTT
CTARVFTDTQYF
>TRBD2|few|TRBJ2-7|TRBV20-1
TGCAGTGCTCTCCTCAGCGGGAGATTCCAAAGGGAGCAGTACTTC
CSALLSGRFQREQYF
>NA|NA|TRBJ1-5|TRBV9
TGTGCCAGCAGCGGAGGGACAAGTAGCAATCAGCCCCAGCATTTT
CASSGGTSSNQPQHF
>NA|NA|TRBJ2-3|TRBV12-5
TGTGCTAGTGGTCCCGGGACCTACACAGATACGCAGTATTTT
CASGPGTYTDTQYF
>NA|once|TRBJ2-5|TRBV5-6
TGTGCCAGCAGCTTTGGTCTGGCTAGCGTTGGGGAGACCCAGTACTTC
CASSFGLASVGETQYF
>NA|few|TRBJ1-2|TRBV12-3/TRBV12-4
TGTGCCAGCAGTTCCCCCAGCAGAGGCTACACCTTC
CASSSPSRGYTF
>TRBD1|many|TRBJ1-5|TRBV2
TGTGCCAGCGGAGAACAGGGGAGAAACAATCAGCCCCAGCATTTT
CASGEQGRNNQPQHF
>NA|few|TRBJ1-5|TRBV15
TGTGCCACCAGCCGAGGACACAATAGCAATCAGCCCCAGCATTTT
CATSRGHNSNQPQHF
>NA|many|TRBJ1-6|TRBV28
TGTGCCAGCAGTTTAAGGGCTGGGGCAGGTTGGAGGGGCTCCTATAATTCACCCCTCCACTTT
CASSLRAGAGWRGSYNSPLHF
>NA|many|TRBJ1-2|TRBV10-3
TGTGCCATCAGTGAGCGCAGCGACCCTATCTATGGCTACACCTTC
CAISERSDPIYGYTF
>TRBD1|few|TRBJ1-1|TRBV5-1
TGCGCCAGCAGCCCAGGGGGGCCTGAAGCTTTCTTT
CASSPGGPEAFF
>NA|NA|TRBJ2-7|TRBV9
TGTGCCAGCAGCGTTAGCGTTTATTCCTACGAGCAGTACTTC
CASSVSVYSYEQYF
>NA|NA|TRBJ1-1|TRBV9
TGTGCCAGCAGCGTAGGGCCGACGGGGACTGAAGCTTTCTTT
CASSVGPTGTEAFF
>NA|few|TRBJ2-6|TRBV7-2
TGTGCCAGCAGCTTAGCCCGGGTTGGGGCCAACGTCCTGACTTTC
CASSLARVGANVLTF
>TRBD2|NA|TRBJ2-5|TRBV5-1
TGCGCCAGCAAACCCCTAGCGGGGGGTTCAGAGACCCAGTACTTC
CASKPLAGGSETQYF
>NA|many|TRBJ2-5|TRBV12-3/TRBV12-4
TGTGCCAGCAGTTCCTTACAGGGCTGGAAGACCCAGTACTTC
CASSSLQGWKTQYF
>NA|few|TRBJ2-7|TRBV18
TGTGCCAGCTCACCTGGCAGTACCGAGCAGTACTTC
CASSPGSTEQYF
>NA|once|TRBJ2-7|TRBV20-1
TGCAGTGCTAGAGTCTTGACTGTCTCCTACGAGCAGTACTTC
CSARVLTVSYEQYF
>NA|many|TRBJ2-2|TRBV10-3
TGTGCCATCACTCAAGAGGGCCTCCGGGAGCTGTTTTTT
CAITQEGLRELFF
>NA|few|TRBJ2-1|TRBV2
TGTGCCAGCAGTGAAATCTTACCTGAGCAGTTCTTC
CASSEILPEQFF
>TRBD1|many|TRBJ1-2|TRBV7-8
TGTGCCAGCAGCTTAGTTCCAGGGGGCGCTTATGGCTACACCTTC
CASSLVPGGAYGYTF
>TRBD1|many|TRBJ2-7|TRBV11-2
TGTGCCAGCAGTTGGACAGGGTCCCACGAGCAGTACTTC
CASSWTGSHEQYF
>TRBD1|NA|TRBJ1-1|TRBV10-3
TGTGCCATCAGTGTTCGCACAGGGGCGGTAGGGACTGAAGCTTTCTTT
CAISVRTGAVGTEAFF
>TRBD1|few|TRBJ2-3|TRBV7-9
TGTGCCAGCAGCTTATATCGGGACAGGGGCACAGATACGCAGTATTTT
CASSLYRDRGTDTQYF
>NA|NA|TRBJ2-7|TRBV29-1
TGCAGCGTTGGGGGTAGAGAGGTCGAGCAGTACTTC
CSVGGREVEQYF
>NA|NA|TRBJ1-6|TRBV9
TGTGCCAGCAGCTCCCGACAGAGCTCCTATAATTCACCCCTCCACTTT
CASSSRQSSYNSPLHF
>TRBD1|NA|TRBJ2-7|TRBV6-1
TGTGCCAGCAGCCGGGACAGGATGACCGGCGAGCAGTACTTC
CASSRDRMTGEQYF
>NA|NA|TRBJ2-7|TRBV3-1
TGTGCCAGCAGCCCACAGAGGAGGGCTGGCGAGCAGTACTTC
CASSPQRRAGEQYF
>NA|many|TRBJ1-2|TRBV6-9
TGTGCCAGCAGTTACGGCCGTGGGGTATCCTATGGCTACACCTTC
CASSYGRGVSYGYTF
>NA|few|TRBJ1-2|TRBV20-1
TGCAGTGCTAGACCTATAGCGGTCCAGGGCTACTATGGCTACACCTTC
CSARPIAVQGYYGYTF
>NA|few|TRBJ2-4|TRBV27
TGTGCCAGCAGCCAACAGGACTCAAACATTCAGTACTTC
CASSQQDSNIQYF